This TCR beta chain was obtained from a study of shared clonotypes between healthy human individuals. The germline gives CDR1 SGHDT, CDR2 YYEEEE. The CDR3 has 15 residues. V trimming: 6 bases; J trimming: 2 bases; junction bases outside the gene matches: 7. The authors split each subset's genomic DNA evenly across several immunoSEQ plates. Sequencing used immunoSEQ multiplex PCR; TCRdb keeps in-frame clones, though not all of them. The sample shows roughly 2.4 million clones, 90% to 97% of them seen only once. From CD4+ cells came CD45RA+ naive and CD45RA-negative memory subsets. The V call is TRBV5-6, the J call TRBJ2-2, with 7 nucleotides matching TRBD1. The receptor's source is a young man in good health. The material sequenced was naive CD4+ T cells sorted from blood. Stated subset: CD45RA+ positively selected. Here the CDR3 reads CASTVTGRNTGELFF. CDR3 sequence (DNA): TGTGCCAGCACCGTGACAGGGAGAAACACCGGGGAGCTGTTTTTT.